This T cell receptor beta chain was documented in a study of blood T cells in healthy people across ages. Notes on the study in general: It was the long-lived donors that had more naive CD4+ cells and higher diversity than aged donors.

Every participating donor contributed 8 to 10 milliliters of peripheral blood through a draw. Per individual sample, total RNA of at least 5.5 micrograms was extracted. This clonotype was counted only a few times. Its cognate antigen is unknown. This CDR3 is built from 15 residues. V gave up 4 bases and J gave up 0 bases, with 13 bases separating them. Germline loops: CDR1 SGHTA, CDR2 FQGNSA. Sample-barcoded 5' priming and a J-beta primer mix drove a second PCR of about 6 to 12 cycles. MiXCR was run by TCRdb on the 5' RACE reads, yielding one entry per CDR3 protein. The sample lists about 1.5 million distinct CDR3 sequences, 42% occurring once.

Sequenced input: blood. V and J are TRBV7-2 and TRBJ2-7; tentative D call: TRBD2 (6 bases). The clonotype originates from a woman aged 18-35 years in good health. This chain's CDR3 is CASSSGGSDSYEQYF. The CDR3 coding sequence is TGTGCCAGCAGCTCCGGAGGGAGCGACTCCTACGAGCAGTACTTC.